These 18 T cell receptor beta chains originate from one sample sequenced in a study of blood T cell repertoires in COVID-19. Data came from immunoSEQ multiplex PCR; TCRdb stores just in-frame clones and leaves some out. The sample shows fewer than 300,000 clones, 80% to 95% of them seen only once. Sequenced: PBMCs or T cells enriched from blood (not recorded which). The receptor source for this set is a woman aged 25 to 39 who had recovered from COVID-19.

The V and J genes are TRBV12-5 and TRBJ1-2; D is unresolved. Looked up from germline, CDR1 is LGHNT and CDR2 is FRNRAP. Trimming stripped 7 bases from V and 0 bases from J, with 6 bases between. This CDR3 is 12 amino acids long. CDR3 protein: CASVHPNYGYTF. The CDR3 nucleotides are TGTGCTAGTGTACATCCTAACTATGGCTACACCTTC.

CDR3 DNA: TGTGCCAGCAGTTACTCGATGGACAGGCGGGCCGACGGGGAGCTGTTTTTT. Amino acid sequence: CASSYSMDRRADGELFF. The genes are TRBV6-2 or TRBV6-3 and TRBJ2-2, with 7 bases lining up with TRBD1. Looked up from germline, CDR1 is MNHEY and CDR2 is SVGEGT. V shed 0 bases and J 7 bases; nucleotides not matched to a gene: 11. The CDR3 totals 17 residues.

CDR3 coding DNA: TGTGCCAGCAGCTTAGGGTCTGGACTAACCCAGTACTTC. Its protein is CASSLGSGLTQYF. This sequence joins TRBV13 and TRBJ2-5; D is possibly TRBD2 (6 bases). Germline lookup yields CDR1 PRHDT and CDR2 FYEKMQ (reference sequence). V lost 0 bases, J lost 8 bases, and 10 bases lay in between. The CDR3 sequence is 13 residues long. Full variable domain (missing parts from reference TRBV13 and TRBJ2-5): AAGVIQSPRHLIKEKRETATLKCYPIPRHDTVYWYQQGPGQDPQFLISFYEKMQSDKGSIPDRFSAQQFSDYHSELNMSSLELGDSALYFCASSLGSGLTQYFGPGTRLLVL.

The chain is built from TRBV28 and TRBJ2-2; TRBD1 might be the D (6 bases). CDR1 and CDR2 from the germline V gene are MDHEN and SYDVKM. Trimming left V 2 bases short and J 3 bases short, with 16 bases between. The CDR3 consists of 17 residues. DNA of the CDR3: TGTGCCAGCAGTTTACTGTCTAGGGGGTATTACACCGGGGAGCTGTTTTTT. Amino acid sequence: CASSLLSRGYYTGELFF.

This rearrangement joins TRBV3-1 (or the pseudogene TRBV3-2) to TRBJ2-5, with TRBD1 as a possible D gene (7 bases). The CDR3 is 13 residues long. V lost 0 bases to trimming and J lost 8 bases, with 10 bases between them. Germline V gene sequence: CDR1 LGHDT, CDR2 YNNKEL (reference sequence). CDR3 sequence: CASSQEGGGTQYF. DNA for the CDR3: TGTGCCAGCAGCCAAGAAGGAGGGGGCACCCAGTACTTC.

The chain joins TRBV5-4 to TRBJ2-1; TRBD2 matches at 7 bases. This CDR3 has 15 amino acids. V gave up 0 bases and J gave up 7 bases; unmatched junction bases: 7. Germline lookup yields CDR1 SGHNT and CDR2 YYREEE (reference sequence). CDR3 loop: CASSLVGGRSNEQFF. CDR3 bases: TGTGCCAGCAGCTTGGTTGGCGGGAGATCGAATGAGCAGTTCTTC.

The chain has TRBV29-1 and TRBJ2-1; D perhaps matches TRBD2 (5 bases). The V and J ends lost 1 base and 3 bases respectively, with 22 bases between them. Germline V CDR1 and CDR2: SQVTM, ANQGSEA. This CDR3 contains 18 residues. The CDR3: CSVEVLPSITPYYNEQFF. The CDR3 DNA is TGCAGCGTTGAAGTGCTGCCTAGCATTACACCTTACTACAATGAGCAGTTCTTC.

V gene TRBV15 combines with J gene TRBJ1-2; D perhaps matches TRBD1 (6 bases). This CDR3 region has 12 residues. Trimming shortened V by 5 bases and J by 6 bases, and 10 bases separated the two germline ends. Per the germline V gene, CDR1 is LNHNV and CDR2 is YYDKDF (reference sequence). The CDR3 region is CATSETGDGYTF. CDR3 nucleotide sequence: TGTGCCACCAGCGAGACAGGCGATGGCTACACCTTC.

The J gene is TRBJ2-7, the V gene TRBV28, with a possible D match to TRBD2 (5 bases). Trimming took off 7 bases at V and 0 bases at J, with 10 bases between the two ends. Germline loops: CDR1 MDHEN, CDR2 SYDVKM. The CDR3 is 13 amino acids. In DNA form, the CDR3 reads TGTGCCAGCACCGGGGTGATCTCCTACGAGCAGTACTTC. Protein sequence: CASTGVISYEQYF. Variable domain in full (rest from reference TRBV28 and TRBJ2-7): DVKVTQSSRYLVKRTGEKVFLECVQDMDHENMFWYRQDPGLGLRLIYFSYDVKMKEKGDIPEGYSVSREKKERFSLILESASTNQTSMYLCASTGVISYEQYFGPGTRLTVT.

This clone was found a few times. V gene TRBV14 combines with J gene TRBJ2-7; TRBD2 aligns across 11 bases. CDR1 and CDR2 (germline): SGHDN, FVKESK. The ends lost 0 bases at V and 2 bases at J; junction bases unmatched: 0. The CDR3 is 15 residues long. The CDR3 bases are TGTGCCAGCAGCCAAGAACTAGCGGGAGCCTACGAGCAGTACTTC. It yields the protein CASSQELAGAYEQYF.

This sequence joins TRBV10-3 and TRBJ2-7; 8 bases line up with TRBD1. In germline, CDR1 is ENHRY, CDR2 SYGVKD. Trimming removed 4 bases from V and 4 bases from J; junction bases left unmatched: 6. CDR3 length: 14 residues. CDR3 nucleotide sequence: TGTGCCATCAGTGCCGGGACAGGTATGTACGAGCAGTACTTC. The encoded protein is CAISAGTGMYEQYF.

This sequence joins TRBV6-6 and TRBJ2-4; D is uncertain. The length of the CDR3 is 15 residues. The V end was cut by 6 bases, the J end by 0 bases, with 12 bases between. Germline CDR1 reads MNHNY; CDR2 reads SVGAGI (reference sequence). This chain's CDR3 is CASRPVSLAKNIQYF. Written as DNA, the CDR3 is TGTGCCAGCAGACCGGTCTCTCTAGCCAAAAACATTCAGTACTTC.

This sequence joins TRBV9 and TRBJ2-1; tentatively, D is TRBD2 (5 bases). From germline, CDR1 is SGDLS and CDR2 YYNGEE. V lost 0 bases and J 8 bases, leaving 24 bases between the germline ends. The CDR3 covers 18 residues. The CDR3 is CASSVGRTGLLGIDEQFF. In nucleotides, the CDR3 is TGTGCCAGCAGCGTAGGGAGAACCGGACTCCTAGGTATCGATGAGCAGTTCTTC.

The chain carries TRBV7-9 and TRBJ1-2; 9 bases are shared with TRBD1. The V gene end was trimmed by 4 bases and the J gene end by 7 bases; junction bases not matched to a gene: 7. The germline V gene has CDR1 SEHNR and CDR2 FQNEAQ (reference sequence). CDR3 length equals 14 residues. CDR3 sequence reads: CASSYGQGTSGYTF. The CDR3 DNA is TGTGCCAGCAGCTACGGACAGGGGACTTCTGGCTACACCTTC.

CDR3 in amino acids: CASRPGLSPYEQYF. As DNA, the CDR3 is TGTGCAAGTCGCCCAGGTTTGTCCCCCTACGAGCAGTACTTC. The rearrangement joins TRBV12-2 to TRBJ2-7; TRBD1, the table's D call, was not compared with the DNA. TRBV12-2 is listed as a pseudogene. CDR3 size: 14 residues.

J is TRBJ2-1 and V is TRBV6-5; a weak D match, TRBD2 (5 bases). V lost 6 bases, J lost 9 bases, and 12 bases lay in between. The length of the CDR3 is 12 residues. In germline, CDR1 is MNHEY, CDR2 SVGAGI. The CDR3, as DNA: TGTGCCAGCAGCACCGCGGGCGGTGAGCAGTTCTTC. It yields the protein CASSTAGGEQFF.

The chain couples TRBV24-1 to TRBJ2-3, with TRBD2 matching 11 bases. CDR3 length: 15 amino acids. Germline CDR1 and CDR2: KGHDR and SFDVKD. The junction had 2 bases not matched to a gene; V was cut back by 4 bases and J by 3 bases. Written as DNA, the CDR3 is TGTGCCACCAGTGACCGACTAGCGGGAACAGATACGCAGTATTTT. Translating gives CATSDRLAGTDTQYF.

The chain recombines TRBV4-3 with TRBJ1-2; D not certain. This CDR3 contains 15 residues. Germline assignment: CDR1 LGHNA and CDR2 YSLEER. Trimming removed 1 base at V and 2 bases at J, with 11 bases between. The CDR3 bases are TGCGCCAGCAGCCAAGTCTTGGGCGAGAACTATGGCTACACCTTC. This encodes CASSQVLGENYGYTF.